This entry lists 21 T cell receptor beta chains sequenced from one sample in a study of molecular identifiers for immune sequencing clone quantification. TCRdb itself ran the PCR reads through MiXCR, one entry per CDR3 protein. Here the sample spans nearly 55,000 distinct CDR3 sequences, around 34% being singletons. The sequenced sample was naive CD8+ T cells from blood, with Jurkat cell RNA spiked in. Subset given: FACS-sorted CD8+CD4-CCR7+CD45RA+ naive T cells. The origin of the receptors is a human donor in good health. Some libraries in this study had Jurkat cell RNA spiked in.

V and J are TRBV5-4 and TRBJ2-2, with D possibly being TRBD2 (5 bases). The CDR3 consists of 15 residues. The ends were cut back, 3 bases at V and 2 bases at J, with 11 bases in the middle. Looked up from germline, CDR1 is SGHNT and CDR2 is YYREEE (reference sequence). This CDR3 reads CASSSGLPNTGELFF. CDR3 bases: TGTGCCAGCAGCTCAGGACTGCCAAACACCGGGGAGCTGTTTTTT.

V usage is TRBV7-3 and J usage is TRBJ2-1, with D unresolved. Germline CDR1 is SGHTA and CDR2 is FQGTGA. The ends were cut back, 2 bases at V and 5 bases at J, with 7 bases in the middle. This CDR3 comprises 13 residues. For the CDR3, the DNA is TGTGCCAGCAGCTTAGTCCCCAACAATGAGCAGTTCTTC. It specifies CASSLVPNNEQFF.

V is TRBV5-1 and J is TRBJ2-3; D might be TRBD2 (5 bases). V was pared by 4 bases and J by 6 bases, with 24 bases between. Per the germline V gene, CDR1 is SGHRS and CDR2 is YFSETQ. The CDR3 loop spans 17 amino acids. CDR3 DNA: TGCGCCAGCAGCCGAGGGTATACGTCTAGCCCCACGGATACGCAGTATTTT. It is translated as CASSRGYTSSPTDTQYF.

Concerning this clonotype itself: One end of the junction does not line up with germline, which may come from a read error. The CDR3 spells CASSLAFGGPRSTEAIF. CDR3 sequence (DNA): TGTGCCAGCAGCTTGGCGTTTGGGGGCCCCAGGAGCACTGAAGCTATCTTT. The rearrangement links TRBV5-3 to TRBJ1-1; possible D gene TRBD1, 6 bases. TRBV5-3 belongs to the ORF category, with a function that is uncertain. There are 17 residues in the CDR3.

With respect to this clonotype: The junction differs from germline at one of its ends, possibly a read error. The rearrangement joins TRBV7-9 to TRBJ2-7, with a possible D match to TRBD2 (6 bases). CDR1 and CDR2 (germline): SEHNR, FQNEAQ (reference sequence). This CDR3 is 16 amino acids long. The chain's CDR3 is CAISLGASVFPYEQYF. CDR3 DNA: TGTGCCATCAGCTTAGGCGCTAGCGTATTTCCCTACGAGCAGTACTTC. The variable domain in full, completed from reference TRBV7-9 and TRBJ2-7, reads DTGVSQNPRHKITKRGQNVTFRCDPISEHNRLYWYRQTLGQGPEFLTYFQNEAQLEKSRLLSDRFSAERPKGSFSTLEIQRTEQGDSAMYLCAISLGASVFPYEQYFGPGTRLTVT.

On this clonotype: Possible read error: a much larger clone is one base away. The conserved phenylalanine or tryptophan normally closing the CDR3 is absent here, so this likely arose from a read error. The chain has TRBV28 and TRBJ1-4; 7 bases align to TRBD1. Germline V gives CDR1 MDHEN, CDR2 SYDVKM. V dropped 3 bases and J dropped 7; count of bases not matched to a gene: 5. The CDR3 totals 14 residues. The CDR3, as DNA: TGTGCCAGCAGTTTTACAGGGGTCGCTGAAAAACTGTTTGTT. This sequence encodes CASSFTGVAEKLFV.

Comment on this clonotype: A read error may be the cause here, since a much bigger clone is one base away. J is TRBJ2-7 and V is TRBV9; TRBD1 or TRBD2 may be the D gene (5 bases each). The CDR3 spans 12 residues. The germline CDR1 and CDR2 sequences are SGDLS and YYNGEE. In DNA form, the CDR3 reads TGTGCCAGCAGCGCTGGGACCGGCCGTATGCACTTC. Its translation is CASSAGTGRMHF.

This clonotype was observed many times. This chain uses TRBV7-9 with TRBJ2-2; D possibly corresponds to TRBD1 (6 bases). This CDR3 has 19 amino acids. V lost 7 bases and J 0 bases, leaving 24 bases between the germline ends. Germline V gene data show CDR1 as SEHNR and CDR2 as FQNEAQ (reference sequence). The CDR3 sequence: CASTRKDDRSYSNTGELFF. The CDR3 coding sequence is TGTGCCAGCACCCGTAAAGACGACAGGTCCTACTCGAACACCGGGGAGCTGTTTTTT.

The V and J genes are TRBV20-1 and TRBJ2-2; 8 bases are shared with TRBD2. The junction had 8 bases not matched to a gene; V was cut back by 6 bases and J by 8 bases. This CDR3 contains 13 residues. The V gene's germline CDR1 is DFQATT and CDR2 SNEGSKA (reference sequence). This CDR3 reads CSATGLAPGELFF. In nucleotides, the CDR3 is TGCAGTGCGACAGGACTAGCTCCTGGGGAGCTGTTTTTT.

This clonotype was picked up many times. The rearrangement links TRBV6-5 to TRBJ2-7; D gene uncertain. This CDR3 contains 13 residues. Germline lookup yields CDR1 MNHEY and CDR2 SVGAGI. V dropped 0 bases and J dropped 7 bases, with 10 bases sitting between them. The CDR3 spells CASSYSTPGEQYF. In nucleotides, the CDR3 is TGTGCCAGCAGTTACTCGACACCGGGTGAGCAGTACTTC.

The chain carries TRBV27 and TRBJ2-7, with 9 bases lining up with TRBD1. The trim removed 4 bases at V and 3 bases at J, leaving 13 bases unmatched. Germline V gene sequence: CDR1 MNHEY, CDR2 SMNVEV (reference sequence). This CDR3 is 17 amino acids long. CDR3: CASSSLPGQGPGYEQYF. DNA of the CDR3: TGTGCCAGCAGTTCCCTCCCTGGACAGGGGCCGGGCTACGAGCAGTACTTC.

As to this clonotype: The CDR3 does not close with the conserved phenylalanine or tryptophan, likely indicating a read error. CDR3 DNA sequence: TGTGCCAGCAGTTTAAGGGGTAGAAGCATTCAGCCCCAGCATATT. As protein: CASSLRGRSIQPQHI. This sequence joins TRBV28 and TRBJ1-5, with D perhaps TRBD1 (5 bases). This CDR3 comprises 15 residues. Germline V CDR1 and CDR2: MDHEN, SYDVKM.

V gene TRBV27 combines with J gene TRBJ2-7; D tentatively fits TRBD1 or TRBD2 (5 bases each). Per germline, CDR1 MNHEY and CDR2 SMNVEV (reference sequence). Trimming removed 5 bases at V and 8 bases at J, with 22 bases between. This CDR3 has 15 amino acids. CDR3 in amino acids: CASSEGPGLNPQQYF. The CDR3 coding sequence is TGTGCCAGCAGTGAGGGACCCGGGCTCAACCCCCAGCAGTACTTC.

Notes on this clonotype: The junction departs from the called germline gene at one end, perhaps through a read error. The chain recombines TRBV19 with TRBJ2-3; D is unclear. The CDR3 extends over 11 amino acids. Germline CDR1 is LNHDA and CDR2 is SQIVND (reference sequence). CDR3 residues: CASRSTETQYF. Written as DNA, the CDR3 is TGTGCCAGTAGAAGCACAGAAACGCAGTATTTT.

This clonotype occurred many times. CDR3 DNA: TGTGCCAGCAGCCAAGCTAGCGGGAGTGTCGAGCAGTACTTC. Protein: CASSQASGSVEQYF. This chain joins TRBV4-2 and TRBJ2-7; 10 bases fit TRBD2. The V segment lost 1 base and the J segment 6 bases; nucleotides outside the gene matches: 3. The CDR3 is made up of 14 amino acids. Germline CDR1 and CDR2: LGHNA and YNFKEQ.

A few counts support this clonotype. The chain has TRBV7-6 and TRBJ2-3; 12 bases align to TRBD2. Trimming cost V 0 bases and J 4 bases; bases outside gene matches: 2. The germline CDR1 and CDR2 sequences are SGHVS and FNYEAQ. The CDR3 spans 16 residues. DNA for the CDR3: TGTGCCAGCAGCTTAGCGGGGACTAGCGGGCCAGATACGCAGTATTTT. As protein: CASSLAGTSGPDTQYF. Supplemented by reference TRBV7-6 and TRBJ2-3, the full variable domain reads GAGVSQSPRYKVTKRGQDVALRCDPISGHVSLYWYRQALGQGPEFLTYFNYEAQQDKSGLPNDRFSAERPEGSISTLTIQRTEQRDSAMYRCASSLAGTSGPDTQYFGPGTRLTVL.

This clonotype was counted a single time. The junction differs from germline at one of its ends, possibly a read error. V is TRBV9 and J is TRBJ2-2; 11 bases agree with TRBD2. This CDR3 comprises 18 residues. Per germline, CDR1 SGDLS and CDR2 YYNGEE. The CDR3 loop reads CASEGGLAGGLNTGELLF. DNA for the CDR3: TGTGCCAGCGAGGGGGGCCTAGCGGGAGGATTAAACACCGGGGAGCTGTTGTTT.

This clonotype was found many times. This chain uses TRBV12-3 or TRBV12-4 with TRBJ2-3; the D gene is possibly TRBD2 (6 bases). Trimming cost V 3 bases and J 2 bases, with 9 bases left between them. CDR3 length: 14 residues. The CDR3 coding sequence is TGTGCCAGCAGTTTCTTAGCGGACACAGATACGCAGTATTTT. Protein product: CASSFLADTDTQYF.

The J gene is TRBJ1-2, the V gene TRBV6-2 or TRBV6-3; maybe TRBD1 (5 bases). V was shortened by 7 bases and J by 4 bases, with 19 bases between the two germline ends. This CDR3 is 15 amino acids long. Germline values: CDR1 MNHEY, CDR2 SVGEGT. CDR3: CASIVGRAPLYGYTF. CDR3 DNA sequence: TGTGCCAGCATCGTGGGGCGTGCCCCTCTCTATGGCTACACCTTC.

The J gene is TRBJ1-1, the V gene TRBV11-2; D possibly corresponds to TRBD1 (5 bases). Between the trimmed V and J ends, which lost 1 base and 6 bases, there was a span of 15 bases. The CDR3 covers 15 residues. Per the germline V gene, CDR1 is SGHAT and CDR2 is FQNNGV. CDR3 nucleotide sequence: TGTGCCAGCAGCTTAGCAGGGCGGTTTGTACCTGAAGCTTTCTTT. Its translation: CASSLAGRFVPEAFF.

A word on this clonotype: Mismatch with germline at one junction end may stem from a read error. This rearrangement joins TRBV28 to TRBJ2-1; TRBD1 might be the D (5 bases). Per germline, CDR1 MDHEN and CDR2 SYDVKM. The CDR3 is 16 amino acids. The CDR3 sequence: CACSYDSQIPGNEQFF. The CDR3 nucleotides read TGTGCCTGCAGCTACGACAGCCAAATCCCGGGCAATGAGCAGTTCTTC.